A selection of T cell receptor beta chains follows, all from one sample in a study of breast tumors, draining lymph nodes, adjacent tissues. Each CDR3 protein gets one entry after TCRdb re-called the multiplex PCR reads with MiXCR. This table holds about 270,000 distinct CDR3 sequences, 30% to 35% found once. Sequenced input: axillary lymph node tissue. All receptors come from a female donor with breast cancer. Some clones in this sample may be carry-over from other donors' samples. Each CDR3 is given with its conserved first and last residue. A D gene is named only where the DNA matches it firmly. The size of a clone is reported for some rows only, either as once, few or many, or as a class for expanded clones.

cdr3_aa: CASSSTGGVYEKLFF
cdr3_nt: TGTGCCAGCAGTTCCACAGGGGGCGTTTATGAAAAACTGTTTTTT
d_call: TRBD1
v_call: TRBV6-1
j_call: TRBJ1-4
clone_size: many

cdr3_aa: CASRAPTSAAQYF
cdr3_nt: TGTGCCAGCAGGGCACCGACTAGCGCAGCGCAGTATTTT
d_call: TRBD2
v_call: TRBV25-1
j_call: TRBJ2-3
clone_size: many

cdr3_aa: CASSATPTGGYEQYF
cdr3_nt: TGTGCCAGCAGTGCTACCCCGACAGGGGGGTACGAGCAGTACTTC
d_call: TRBD1
v_call: TRBV12-3/TRBV12-4
j_call: TRBJ2-7
clone_size: many

cdr3_aa: CASSLVTGVDEQFF
cdr3_nt: TGCGCCAGCAGCTTGGTGACAGGGGTTGATGAGCAGTTCTTC
d_call: TRBD1
v_call: TRBV5-1
j_call: TRBJ2-1
clone_size: many

cdr3_aa: CASSQDYSRGPSHNEQFF
cdr3_nt: TGCGCCAGCAGCCAAGATTATTCCAGGGGGCCTTCCCACAATGAGCAGTTCTTC
d_call: TRBD1
v_call: TRBV4-3
j_call: TRBJ2-1
clone_size: NA

cdr3_aa: CASSSRRAGGGEQYF
cdr3_nt: TGTGCCAGCAGCTCCCGGCGAGCGGGAGGGGGGGAGCAGTACTTC
d_call: TRBD2
v_call: TRBV7-8
j_call: TRBJ2-7
clone_size: many

cdr3_aa: CASSVLGLGGQFF
cdr3_nt: TGCGCCAGCAGCGTCTTGGGACTAGGGGGGCAGTTCTTC
d_call: TRBD2
v_call: TRBV4-3
j_call: TRBJ2-1
clone_size: NA

cdr3_aa: CASSESWDSRGYTF
cdr3_nt: TGTGCCAGCAGTGAGAGTTGGGACTCCCGGGGCTACACCTTC
d_call: NA
v_call: TRBV6-1
j_call: TRBJ1-2
clone_size: few

cdr3_aa: CASSYGGQETQYF
cdr3_nt: TGTGCCAGCAGTTACGGGGGCCAAGAGACCCAGTACTTC
d_call: NA
v_call: TRBV6-6
j_call: TRBJ2-5
clone_size: many

cdr3_aa: CASGILSYNEQFF
cdr3_nt: TGCGCCAGCGGAATACTTTCCTACAATGAGCAGTTCTTC
d_call: NA
v_call: TRBV5-1
j_call: TRBJ2-1
clone_size: many

cdr3_aa: CASSRGIGDTQYF
cdr3_nt: TGTGCCAGCAGCAGGGGGATCGGAGATACGCAGTATTTT
d_call: NA
v_call: TRBV7-3
j_call: TRBJ2-3
clone_size: many

cdr3_aa: CASRQGARELFF
cdr3_nt: TGTGCCAGCAGACAGGGGGCCAGGGAGCTGTTTTTT
d_call: TRBD1
v_call: TRBV6-5
j_call: TRBJ2-2
clone_size: many

cdr3_aa: CSGLAGVEDTQYF
cdr3_nt: TGCAGTGGACTAGCGGGAGTAGAGGATACGCAGTATTTT
d_call: TRBD2
v_call: TRBV20-1
j_call: TRBJ2-3
clone_size: many

cdr3_aa: CASRWRGTAAGELFF
cdr3_nt: TGTGCCAGCAGGTGGCGTGGGACCGCCGCCGGGGAGCTGTTTTTT
d_call: NA
v_call: TRBV5-6
j_call: TRBJ2-2
clone_size: NA

cdr3_aa: CASSQTGSFADTQYF
cdr3_nt: TGTGCCAGCAGTCAGACAGGGTCGTTTGCCGATACGCAGTATTTT
d_call: TRBD1
v_call: TRBV2
j_call: TRBJ2-3
clone_size: NA

cdr3_aa: CSVGVRETQYF
cdr3_nt: TGCAGCGTTGGTGTGAGGGAGACCCAGTACTTC
d_call: NA
v_call: TRBV29-1
j_call: TRBJ2-5
clone_size: many

cdr3_aa: CSANPGPSSSNEQFF
cdr3_nt: TGCAGTGCTAACCCTGGCCCGAGCTCCTCCAATGAGCAGTTCTTC
d_call: NA
v_call: TRBV20-1
j_call: TRBJ2-1
clone_size: NA

cdr3_aa: CASSPDSSDSPLHF
cdr3_nt: TGTGCCAGCAGTCCGGACAGTAGCGATTCACCCCTCCACTTT
d_call: NA
v_call: TRBV25-1
j_call: TRBJ1-6
clone_size: NA

cdr3_aa: CASAMRLAGANEQFF
cdr3_nt: TGTGCCAGCGCAATGCGGCTAGCGGGAGCCAATGAGCAGTTCTTC
d_call: TRBD2
v_call: TRBV6-6
j_call: TRBJ2-1
clone_size: many

cdr3_aa: CASSLVSNRDTYEQYF
cdr3_nt: TGTGCCAGCAGCTTGGTGTCGAACAGGGATACCTACGAGCAGTACTTC
d_call: NA
v_call: TRBV5-4
j_call: TRBJ2-7
clone_size: many

cdr3_aa: CSARVRDRGTSGANVLTF
cdr3_nt: TGCAGTGCCCGGGTCCGGGACAGGGGCACCTCTGGGGCCAACGTCCTGACTTTC
d_call: TRBD1
v_call: TRBV20-1
j_call: TRBJ2-6
clone_size: many

cdr3_aa: CSAREKGQNIQYF
cdr3_nt: TGCAGTGCTAGGGAAAAGGGACAAAACATTCAGTACTTC
d_call: NA
v_call: TRBV20-1
j_call: TRBJ2-4
clone_size: NA

cdr3_aa: CATSAPGLAGAGEQFF
cdr3_nt: TGTGCCACCAGTGCTCCGGGACTAGCGGGAGCGGGTGAGCAGTTCTTC
d_call: TRBD2
v_call: TRBV24-1
j_call: TRBJ2-1
clone_size: NA

cdr3_aa: CATSDFGRNEQYF
cdr3_nt: TGTGCCACCAGTGATTTCGGGCGGAACGAGCAGTACTTC
d_call: NA
v_call: TRBV24-1
j_call: TRBJ2-7
clone_size: many

cdr3_aa: CASSQGAGAFTGELFF
cdr3_nt: TGTGCCAGCAGCCAGGGGGCAGGGGCCTTTACCGGGGAGCTGTTTTTT
d_call: TRBD1
v_call: TRBV7-9
j_call: TRBJ2-2
clone_size: many

cdr3_aa: CASRGLAGYADTQYF
cdr3_nt: TGTGCCAGCAGAGGTCTAGCGGGTTATGCAGATACGCAGTATTTT
d_call: TRBD2
v_call: TRBV7-2
j_call: TRBJ2-3
clone_size: NA

cdr3_aa: CASSGYEQETNVLTF
cdr3_nt: TGTGCCAGCTCTGGGTACGAGCAGGAAACCAACGTCCTGACTTTC
d_call: NA
v_call: TRBV2
j_call: TRBJ2-6
clone_size: NA

cdr3_aa: CASSQEVVGGRGDTQYF
cdr3_nt: TGTGCCAGCAGCCAAGAGGTTGTCGGGGGGCGAGGGGATACGCAGTATTTT
d_call: NA
v_call: TRBV3-1
j_call: TRBJ2-3
clone_size: few

cdr3_aa: CASSQVRAYEQYF
cdr3_nt: TGTGCCAGCAGCCAAGTCAGGGCCTACGAGCAGTACTTC
d_call: NA
v_call: TRBV14
j_call: TRBJ2-7
clone_size: many

cdr3_aa: CASSEAGREQYF
cdr3_nt: TGTGCCAGCAGTGAGGCAGGGCGAGAGCAGTACTTC
d_call: NA
v_call: TRBV6-1
j_call: TRBJ2-7
clone_size: few

cdr3_aa: CAATGGCTDTQYF
cdr3_nt: TGTGCCGCGACAGGGGGCTGCACAGATACGCAGTATTTT
d_call: TRBD1
v_call: TRBV24-1
j_call: TRBJ2-3
clone_size: NA

cdr3_aa: CASSPIGQDGYGYTF
cdr3_nt: TGTGCCAGCAGCCCTATAGGACAGGACGGCTATGGCTACACCTTC
d_call: TRBD1
v_call: TRBV5-6
j_call: TRBJ1-2
clone_size: many

cdr3_aa: CAGRNGQRYEQYF
cdr3_nt: TGTGCCGGCCGGAATGGGCAGAGGTACGAGCAGTACTTC
d_call: NA
v_call: TRBV27
j_call: TRBJ2-7
clone_size: NA

cdr3_aa: CASSPSVRLKETQYF
cdr3_nt: TGTGCCAGCAGCCCGTCGGTCCGATTGAAAGAGACCCAGTACTTC
d_call: NA
v_call: TRBV5-4
j_call: TRBJ2-5
clone_size: many